The 25 T cell receptor beta chains listed next were all sequenced from one sample in a study of blood T cell repertoires in COVID-19. Using immunoSEQ multiplex PCR, the repertoire was profiled, and TCRdb retains in-frame clones only, with some absent. The sample lists about 170,000 clones; 70% to 85% were seen once. Sequencing was done on a sample of PBMCs or T cells enriched from blood (not recorded which). Source of these receptors: a woman aged 70-85 years in a cohort exposed to, infected with or recovered from COVID-19 (not recorded which).

The chain carries TRBV5-1 and TRBJ2-2; D is possibly TRBD2 (5 bases). The CDR3 runs to 14 residues. V was pared by 0 bases and J by 7 bases, with 10 bases between. In germline, CDR1 is SGHRS, CDR2 YFSETQ. As DNA, the CDR3 is TGCGCCAGCAGCTTGGGACAAGAGGGCGGGGAGCTGTTTTTT. Translation: CASSLGQEGGELFF.

The chain employs TRBV19 and TRBJ1-4; maybe TRBD1 (6 bases). Germline CDR1 LNHDA, CDR2 SQIVND (reference sequence). V was cut by 7 bases and J by 6 bases, with 6 bases left in between. There are 11 residues in the CDR3. CDR3 region: CASKGDEKLFF. CDR3 DNA sequence: TGTGCCAGTAAGGGGGATGAAAAACTGTTTTTT.

V and J are TRBV2 and TRBJ1-2; 8 bases agree with TRBD1. Germline V gene data show CDR1 as SNHLY and CDR2 as FYNNEI. The CDR3 consists of 15 residues. V dropped 7 bases and J dropped 4; count of bases not matched to a gene: 11. CDR3 bases: TGTGCCAGCATCGCAGGGGGCTCTTCAATCTATGGCTACACCTTC. The encoded protein is CASIAGGSSIYGYTF.

This chain joins TRBV28 and TRBJ1-1, with 9 bases fitting TRBD1. CDR3 length: 16 amino acids. The V segment lost 4 bases and the J segment 5 bases; nucleotides outside the gene matches: 11. Germline assignment: CDR1 MDHEN and CDR2 SYDVKM. The CDR3 nucleotides read TGTGCCAGCAGTTACATAGGGACAGGGCTAAGGACTGAAGCTTTCTTT. Amino acid sequence: CASSYIGTGLRTEAFF. The complete variable domain, with remaining parts taken from reference TRBV28 and TRBJ1-1, reads DVKVTQSSRYLVKRTGEKVFLECVQDMDHENMFWYRQDPGLGLRLIYFSYDVKMKEKGDIPEGYSVSREKKERFSLILESASTNQTSMYLCASSYIGTGLRTEAFFGQGTRLTVV.

As DNA, the CDR3 is TGCGCCAGCAGCTTTTCGGTCCAAGAGACCCAGTACTTC. It is translated as CASSFSVQETQYF. The chain combines TRBV5-1 with TRBJ2-5; D is unclear. The CDR3 totals 13 residues. Trimming left V 2 bases short and J 1 base short, with 6 bases between. Per germline, CDR1 SGHRS and CDR2 YFSETQ.

The chain combines TRBV4-2 with TRBJ2-3; D may be TRBD2 (5 bases). The V gene lost 4 bases and the J gene lost 0 bases, with 8 bases spanning the gap. This CDR3 contains 14 residues. In germline, CDR1 is LGHNA, CDR2 YNFKEQ. The CDR3 spells CASSPGGSTDTQYF. In DNA, the CDR3 is TGTGCCAGCAGCCCCGGCGGGAGCACAGATACGCAGTATTTT.

V is TRBV19 and J is TRBJ2-7; D is possibly TRBD2 (7 bases). Per germline, CDR1 LNHDA and CDR2 SQIVND (reference sequence). Trimming left V 3 bases short and J 2 bases short, with 14 bases between. The CDR3 has 15 residues. This CDR3 reads CASSIFGGQTYEQYF. CDR3 nucleotides: TGTGCCAGTAGTATTTTCGGGGGGCAGACCTACGAGCAGTACTTC.

The V call is TRBV9, the J call TRBJ2-1, with TRBD2 as a possible D gene (5 bases). Germline loops: CDR1 SGDLS, CDR2 YYNGEE. The V and J ends lost 3 bases and 7 bases respectively, with 17 bases between them. The CDR3 spans 15 residues. Here the CDR3 DNA reads TGTGCCAGCAGCGCCGATCTGAGGGTCCCGAATGAGCAGTTCTTC. As protein: CASSADLRVPNEQFF. Based on the CDR3 plus reference TRBV9 and TRBJ2-1, the full variable domain is DSGVTQTPKHLITATGQRVTLRCSPRSGDLSVYWYQQSLDQGLQFLIQYYNGEERAKGNILERFSAQQFPDLHSELNLSSLELGDSALYFCASSADLRVPNEQFFGPGTRLTVL.

CDR3 sequence: CATSRSRGQINYGYTF. CDR3 in DNA: TGTGCCACCAGCAGATCCAGGGGACAGATCAACTATGGCTACACCTTC. This chain connects TRBV15 to TRBJ1-2; 7 bases agree with TRBD1. The germline CDR1 and CDR2 sequences are LNHNV and YYDKDF (reference sequence). There are 16 residues in the CDR3. V was clipped by 2 bases and J by 2 bases; unmatched bases: 8.

The chain uses TRBV5-4 and TRBJ1-6; 8 nucleotides line up with TRBD1. Germline CDR1 and CDR2: SGHNT and YYREEE (reference sequence). This CDR3 region has 15 residues. V lost 4 bases to trimming and J lost 10 bases; unmatched junction nucleotides: 10. CDR3 protein: CASSRGTQGESPLHF. For the CDR3, the DNA is TGTGCCAGCAGCAGGGGCACACAGGGGGAATCACCCCTCCACTTT.

This clone was observed a single time. The chain carries TRBV3-1 (or the pseudogene TRBV3-2) and TRBJ1-2; 9 nucleotides agree with TRBD1. V was pared by 4 bases and J by 2 bases, with 5 bases of the junction left unmatched. Germline V gene lookup returns CDR1 LGHDT and CDR2 YNNKEL (reference sequence). The CDR3 has 15 residues. In DNA form, the CDR3 reads TGTGCCAGCAGCCTTGGACAGGGGAAGAACTATGGCTACACCTTC. Its protein is CASSLGQGKNYGYTF.

The sample holds a few counts of this clone. J is TRBJ1-1 and V is TRBV30, with unresolved D. From germline, CDR1 is GTSNPN and CDR2 SVGIG (reference sequence). There are 13 residues in the CDR3. The V end was cut by 0 bases, the J end by 3 bases, with 8 bases between. The chain's CDR3 is CAWSVGGYTEAFF. In nucleotides, the CDR3 is TGTGCCTGGAGTGTTGGAGGATACACTGAAGCTTTCTTT.

J is TRBJ2-3 and V is TRBV6-5; the D is unclear. This CDR3 is 14 amino acids long. The V and J ends lost 6 bases and 0 bases respectively, with 10 bases between them. CDR1 is MNHEY, CDR2 SVGAGI, per germline. DNA of the CDR3: TGTGCCAGCAGGCGCCGCGCTAGCACAGATACGCAGTATTTT. As protein: CASRRRASTDTQYF.

This clone was recorded a few times. The genes are TRBV24-1 and TRBJ2-5; D is possibly TRBD1 (6 bases). Germline values: CDR1 KGHDR, CDR2 SFDVKD. The CDR3 is 13 residues long. The ends were cut back, 6 bases at V and 2 bases at J, with 9 bases in the middle. The CDR3 loop reads CATSRGQQETQYF. The CDR3 nucleotides read TGTGCCACCAGTCGCGGACAGCAAGAGACCCAGTACTTC.

CDR3 coding DNA: TGTGCCAGCAGCACACCCAGAAGGACAGGGGTGAACTATGGCTACACCTTC. This codes for CASSTPRRTGVNYGYTF. The rearrangement joins TRBV11-2 to TRBJ1-2; 9 nucleotides line up with TRBD1. This CDR3 is built from 17 residues. Germline V gene sequence: CDR1 SGHAT, CDR2 FQNNGV. V shed 5 bases, J shed 2 bases, and the junction held 12 bases outside the gene matches. Filled out from reference TRBV11-2 and TRBJ1-2, the complete variable domain reads EAGVAQSPRYKIIEKRQSVAFWCNPISGHATLYWYQQILGQGPKLLIQFQNNGVVDDSQLPKDRFSAERLKGVDSTLKIQPAKLEDSAVYLCASSTPRRTGVNYGYTFGSGTRLTVV.

The V call is TRBV27, the J call TRBJ2-3; TRBD2 is a possible D gene (5 bases). V was trimmed by 2 bases and J by 6 bases, leaving 9 bases between them. Per germline, CDR1 MNHEY and CDR2 SMNVEV (reference sequence). The CDR3 sequence is 13 residues long. CDR3 sequence: CASSLGSTDTQYF. CDR3 sequence (DNA): TGTGCCAGCAGTTTAGGGAGTACGGATACGCAGTATTTT.

This clone was picked up one time. The chain carries TRBV29-1 and TRBJ1-4, with TRBD1 identical over 7 bases. Germline V gene data show CDR1 as SQVTM and CDR2 as ANQGSEA. The CDR3 has 12 amino acids. V lost 4 bases to trimming and J lost 8 bases; unmatched junction nucleotides: 4. The CDR3 protein is CSVGQGDEKLFF. The CDR3 coding sequence is TGCAGCGTTGGTCAGGGGGACGAAAAACTGTTTTTT.

V is TRBV28 and J is TRBJ1-2; tentatively, D is TRBD1 (6 bases). This CDR3 contains 14 residues. Germline CDR1 and CDR2: MDHEN and SYDVKM. Trimming removed 1 base at V and 6 bases at J, with 12 bases between. The CDR3 here is CASSLSHTGHGYTF. CDR3 bases: TGTGCCAGCAGTTTATCCCACACAGGGCATGGCTACACCTTC.

The rearrangement joins TRBV18 to TRBJ2-3; 7 nucleotides agree with TRBD2. From germline, CDR1 is KGHSH and CDR2 LQKENI. The ends lost 3 bases at V and 0 bases at J; junction bases unmatched: 3. The CDR3 length is 15 residues. The CDR3 sequence: CASSPQLASTDTQYF. Here the CDR3 DNA reads TGTGCCAGCTCACCGCAACTAGCGAGCACAGATACGCAGTATTTT.

This clone has a count of ten or more. J is TRBJ2-1 and V is TRBV3-1 (or the pseudogene TRBV3-2), with TRBD2 as a possible D gene (6 bases). Germline V gene sequence: CDR1 LGHDT, CDR2 YNNKEL (reference sequence). The V end was cut by 0 bases, the J end by 6 bases, with 12 bases between. This CDR3 is 15 amino acids long. The CDR3 DNA sequence: TGTGCCAGCAGCCAAGATCCGACTAGATTCAATGAGCAGTTCTTC. Its translation is CASSQDPTRFNEQFF.

V usage is TRBV11-2 and J usage is TRBJ1-6, with TRBD1 as a possible D gene (6 bases). In germline, CDR1 is SGHAT, CDR2 FQNNGV. The V gene lost 3 bases and the J gene lost 7 bases, with 10 bases spanning the gap. This CDR3 spans 14 amino acids. CDR3 DNA: TGTGCCAGCAGCTTTACAGGGATCAATTCACCCCTCCACTTT. Translated, it gives CASSFTGINSPLHF.

This sequence joins TRBV12-3 or TRBV12-4 and TRBJ2-7; tentatively, D is TRBD1 (6 bases). CDR3 length: 13 amino acids. Trimming pared 5 bases from V and 3 bases from J, leaving 11 bases between. This chain's CDR3 is CASSPTGNYEQYF. The CDR3 DNA reads as TGTGCCAGCAGTCCGACAGGTAACTACGAGCAGTACTTC.

The rearrangement joins TRBV30 to TRBJ1-1, with 8 bases that match TRBD1. Losses at the gene ends were 4 bases for V and 5 bases for J; bases not matched to a gene: 9. CDR1 and CDR2 (germline): GTSNPN, SVGIG (reference sequence). This CDR3 region has 14 residues. The CDR3 sequence: CAWNLGQGWTEAFF. DNA of the CDR3: TGTGCCTGGAACTTAGGACAGGGTTGGACTGAAGCTTTCTTT. The full variable domain, rest sourced from reference TRBV30 and TRBJ1-1, is SQTIHQWPATLVQPVGSPLSLECTVEGTSNPNLYWYRQAAGRGLQLLFYSVGIGQISSEVPQNLSASRPQDRQFILSSKKLLLSDSGFYLCAWNLGQGWTEAFFGQGTRLTVV.

The rearrangement links TRBV11-3 to TRBJ2-1; maybe TRBD2 (6 bases). Germline loops: CDR1 SGHNT, CDR2 YENEEA. V shed 4 bases and J shed 16 bases, with 20 bases lying between them. The CDR3 length is 13 residues. The chain's CDR3 is CASSYVRDSAFFF. In DNA, the CDR3 is TGTGCCAGCAGCTACGTCCGGGACTCCGCCTTCTTCTTC.

DNA for the CDR3: TGTGCCAGCAGATCTCCTTCGGGGACCAAAAACATTCAGTACTTC. Its translation: CASRSPSGTKNIQYF. This sequence joins TRBV28 and TRBJ2-4, with D tentatively TRBD2 (5 bases). This CDR3 spans 15 amino acids. Germline assignment: CDR1 MDHEN and CDR2 SYDVKM. The V and J ends lost 6 bases and 2 bases respectively, with 14 bases between them.